These T cell receptor beta chains were read from a single sample in a study of cytomegalovirus exposure and HLA in healthy donors. TCRdb keeps only in-frame clones here, not all; method: immunoSEQ multiplex PCR. The sample holds around 150,000 clones, 76% seen once. Sequencing was carried out using PBMCs. These receptor sequences come from a man aged 40-49 years in good health and CMV-seronegative. CDR3s include the opening cysteine and the closing phenylalanine or tryptophan. D genes are given only for firm matches. Clone size, where shown, is once, few, many, or a class for clones that have expanded.

size	V	J	D	CDR3	DNA
once	TRBV23-1	TRBJ2-1	TRBD1	CASSQNPPGTGGRSEQFF	TGCGCCAGCAGTCAAAACCCTCCCGGGACAGGGGGGAGGAGTGAGCAGTTCTTC
once	TRBV7-2	TRBJ2-5	TRBD2	CASSWGVTSGGGETQYF	TGTGCCAGCAGCTGGGGGGTCACTAGCGGGGGAGGGGAGACCCAGTACTTC
.	TRBV28	TRBJ2-7	TRBD1	CATRPGQGYEQYF	TGTGCCACAAGACCCGGACAGGGGTACGAGCAGTACTTC
.	TRBV7-2	TRBJ2-5	TRBD1	CASSPGQGVETQYF	TGTGCCAGCAGCCCGGGACAGGGCGTAGAGACCCAGTACTTC
.	TRBV28	TRBJ1-4	.	CASSFGATGEKLFF	TGTGCCAGCAGTTTTGGCGCTACAGGGGAAAAACTGTTTTTT
.	TRBV7-6	TRBJ2-4	TRBD2	CASSPGGTLAKNIQYF	TGTGCCAGCAGCCCCGGGGGGACCTTAGCCAAAAACATTCAGTACTTC
once	TRBV5-1	TRBJ2-3	TRBD1	CASSLSRQGKGTDTQYF	TGCGCCAGCAGCCTATCTCGACAGGGAAAGGGGACAGATACGCAGTATTTT
.	TRBV19	TRBJ2-7	.	CASSLTPLDEQYF	TGTGCCAGTAGTCTGACTCCCTTGGACGAGCAGTACTTC
.	TRBV4-1	TRBJ2-3	TRBD2	CASSHVRGGTANPDTQYF	TGCGCCAGCAGCCATGTGCGGGGGGGAACGGCCAATCCAGATACGCAGTATTTT
.	TRBV7-9	TRBJ1-2	.	CASSLAGYNYGYTF	TGTGCCAGCAGCTTGGCGGGATATAACTATGGCTACACCTTC
.	TRBV5-1	TRBJ2-7	TRBD2	CASSPSGGAYEQYF	TGCGCCAGCAGCCCTAGCGGGGGGGCGTACGAGCAGTACTTC
.	TRBV7-6	TRBJ2-5	.	CASSSARWETQYF	TGTGCCAGCAGCTCCGCTAGGTGGGAGACCCAGTACTTC
few	TRBV5-6	TRBJ2-7	.	CASSLGLDGQYF	TGTGCCAGCAGCTTGGGACTTGACGGGCAGTACTTC
.	TRBV19	TRBJ1-5	TRBD1	CASSGQGGHHQPQHF	TGTGCCAGTAGCGGACAGGGGGGCCATCATCAGCCCCAGCATTTT